These 21 T cell receptor beta chains were sequenced from one sample in a study of Graves' ophthalmopathy and Graves' hyperthyroidism. Beta-chain TCR CDR3 regions were amplified from RNA transcripts. A first-round RT-PCR used HTBI primers, followed by a second-round multiplex PCR. TCRdb redid the calling of the multiplex PCR reads with MiXCR, one entry per CDR3 protein. The table shows about 620,000 distinct CDR3 sequences, with 22% occurring only once. The sequenced sample was peripheral blood. These receptors were obtained from a woman between 18 and 29 years old with stable Graves' hyperthyroidism. Some clones in this sample may be carry-over from other donors' samples.

The chain combines TRBV27 with TRBJ1-1; unclear D gene. With 3 bases removed from V and 4 bases from J, the gap between germline ends came to 12 bases. The CDR3 consists of 14 residues. The germline V gene has CDR1 MNHEY and CDR2 SMNVEV (reference sequence). The CDR3 loop reads CASSLMHGSTEAFF. CDR3 in DNA: TGTGCCAGCAGTTTGATGCACGGCTCCACTGAAGCTTTCTTT.

This clonotype was recorded only once. CDR3 amino acids: CASSQDSGLGIYEQYF. The CDR3 bases are TGTGCCAGCAGCCAAGATAGCGGACTAGGGATCTACGAGCAGTACTTC. The chain uses TRBV4-2 and TRBJ2-7; TRBD2 matches 7 bases. The CDR3 runs 16 residues. Trimming took 0 bases from V and 3 from J; bases not matched to a gene: 8. CDR1 LGHNA and CDR2 YNFKEQ come from the germline V gene.

The table lists this clonotype with many counts. The chain carries TRBV7-2 and TRBJ2-7, with 10 positions matching TRBD1. Trimming at V came to 5 bases and at J to 1 base, leaving 20 bases not matched to a gene. The length of the CDR3 is 20 residues. In germline, CDR1 is SGHTA, CDR2 FQGNSA. The CDR3 coding sequence is TGTGCCAGCAGCAGAAGACGGACAGGGGGTCCTCTTGAGGGATCCTACGAGCAGTACTTC. It codes for CASSRRRTGGPLEGSYEQYF.

This clonotype has a count of ten or more. J is TRBJ2-4 and V is TRBV25-1, with 9 bases aligning to TRBD2. The CDR3 is 18 residues long. Germline values: CDR1 MGHDK, CDR2 SYGVNS. V trimming: 4 bases; J trimming: 0 bases; junction bases outside the gene matches: 10. In DNA, the CDR3 is TGTGCCAGCAGTGTATTTAGCGGGAGTTATCTAGCCAAAAACATTCAGTACTTC. It encodes CASSVFSGSYLAKNIQYF.

This clonotype came up many times. The rearrangement uses TRBV20-1 and TRBJ1-1; tentative D call: TRBD1 (6 bases). With 1 base removed from V and 4 bases from J, the gap between germline ends came to 13 bases. The CDR3 contains 14 residues. The germline V gene has CDR1 DFQATT and CDR2 SNEGSKA (reference sequence). This CDR3 is CSARVAGAVTEAFF. In DNA, the CDR3 is TGCAGTGCTAGAGTGGCAGGGGCGGTCACTGAAGCTTTCTTT.

This clonotype was recorded a few times. V is TRBV4-2 and J is TRBJ2-7; tentative D call: TRBD2 (7 bases). The germline V gene has CDR1 LGHNA and CDR2 YNFKEQ. Trimming left V 10 bases short and J 3 bases short, with 28 bases between. The CDR3 runs 17 residues. CDR3 in DNA: TGTGCCACCTTTACGGAGGGGGGGCTCGGAGCTTTCTACGAGCAGTACTTC. This encodes CATFTEGGLGAFYEQYF.

The chain uses TRBV7-9 and TRBJ1-1; D is uncertain. This CDR3 spans 14 amino acids. Trimming removed 1 base at V and 4 bases at J, with 10 bases between. The germline gives CDR1 SEHNR, CDR2 FQNEAQ (reference sequence). CDR3 nucleotide sequence: TGTGCCAGCAGCTTAGATGCGGGCTCCACTGAAGCTTTCTTT. This translates into CASSLDAGSTEAFF.

This clonotype was picked up many times. The V call is TRBV12-3 or TRBV12-4, the J call TRBJ2-5; D not certain. The ends were cut back, 3 bases at V and 0 bases at J, with 8 bases in the middle. The CDR3 totals 14 residues. The CDR3 sequence: CASSFRRYQETQYF. CDR3 bases: TGTGCCAGCAGTTTTAGACGGTACCAAGAGACCCAGTACTTC.

This clonotype was seen many times. The rearrangement uses TRBV29-1 and TRBJ2-6; D not certain. V was cut by 2 bases and J by 0 bases, with 11 bases left in between. The CDR3 spans 16 residues. Germline CDR1 is SQVTM and CDR2 is ANQGSEA. CDR3 amino acids: CSVEPILDSGANVLTF. CDR3 nucleotides: TGCAGCGTTGAACCCATCCTGGACTCTGGGGCCAACGTCCTGACTTTC.

This clonotype was found many times. V and J are TRBV2 and TRBJ1-2; no clear D gene. Trimming shortened V by 1 base and J by 6 bases, and 9 bases separated the two germline ends. Germline assignment: CDR1 SNHLY and CDR2 FYNNEI. This CDR3 has 13 amino acids. The CDR3 DNA reads as TGTGCCAGCAGTGAAGGGACGAGCCATGGCTACACCTTC. This sequence encodes CASSEGTSHGYTF.

The genes are TRBV11-2 and TRBJ2-7; no reliable D call. Germline loops: CDR1 SGHAT, CDR2 FQNNGV. V lost 4 bases to trimming and J lost 7 bases, with 17 bases between them. CDR3 size: 14 residues. Written as DNA, the CDR3 is TGTGCCAGCAGCTCTCGCCTGGGTTTGGGAGAGCAGTACTTC. Translated, it gives CASSSRLGLGEQYF.

This clonotype was picked up a small number of times. The chain is built from TRBV13 and TRBJ2-7, with 9 bases fitting TRBD1. This CDR3 contains 14 residues. Trimming took 5 bases from V and 7 from J; bases not matched to a gene: 9. In germline, CDR1 is PRHDT, CDR2 FYEKMQ (reference sequence). CDR3 loop: CASSQGTGRGEQYF. The CDR3, as DNA: TGTGCCAGCAGCCAGGGGACAGGGAGGGGTGAGCAGTACTTC.

This clonotype was seen ten or more times. This chain links TRBV6-5 with TRBJ1-1; D unclear. Between the trimmed V and J ends, which lost 10 bases and 1 base, there was a span of 19 bases. This CDR3 comprises 15 residues. Germline V lookup: CDR1 MNHEY, CDR2 SVGAGI. This CDR3 reads CATTLRVLENTEAFF. The DNA of the CDR3 is TGTGCCACCACTTTGAGGGTCTTGGAGAACACTGAAGCTTTCTTT.

This clonotype was recorded many times. The V call is TRBV30, the J call TRBJ1-1; 8 bases fit TRBD1. The CDR3 consists of 15 residues. Germline CDR1 and CDR2: GTSNPN and SVGIG (reference sequence). The ends lost 7 bases at V and 1 base at J; junction bases unmatched: 11. The CDR3 protein is CASYRGWIENTEAFF. CDR3 nucleotide sequence: TGTGCCTCCTACAGGGGGTGGATCGAGAACACTGAAGCTTTCTTT. Looking up the rest from reference TRBV30 and TRBJ1-1 gives the full variable domain: SQTIHQWPATLVQPVGSPLSLECTVEGTSNPNLYWYRQAAGRGLQLLFYSVGIGQISSEVPQNLSASRPQDRQFILSSKKLLLSDSGFYLCASYRGWIENTEAFFGQGTRLTVV.

This clonotype was counted many times. The chain's CDR3 is CASSYSGGYRAVGTDTQYF. DNA for the CDR3: TGTGCCAGCAGTTACTCGGGGGGTTACAGGGCGGTTGGGACAGATACGCAGTATTTT. The J gene is TRBJ2-3, the V gene TRBV6-2 or TRBV6-3; perhaps D is TRBD1 or TRBD2 (6 bases each). V was clipped by 0 bases and J by 3 bases, with 22 bases between them. CDR3 size: 19 residues. Germline CDR1 MNHEY, CDR2 SVGEGT.

The chain uses TRBV12-3 or TRBV12-4 and TRBJ1-1; possibly TRBD1 for D (6 bases). Trimming removed 3 bases from V and 13 bases from J, with 15 bases in between. CDR3 length: 12 residues. The CDR3 protein is CASSFSTGFVFF. The CDR3 nucleotides read TGTGCCAGCAGTTTTAGTACAGGGTTCGTTTTCTTT.

This clonotype was detected ten times or more. The chain links TRBV7-6 to TRBJ2-7, with a tentative D call TRBD1 (6 bases). V was clipped by 6 bases and J by 0 bases, with 15 bases between them. Germline assignment: CDR1 SGHVS and CDR2 FNYEAQ. CDR3 size: 15 residues. CDR3 amino acids: CASSTGTFSSYEQYF. In DNA, the CDR3 is TGTGCCAGCAGTACCGGGACATTCAGCTCCTACGAGCAGTACTTC.

A few counts support this clonotype. A single base separates this from a much larger clone, so it may be a read error. The chain recombines TRBV7-8 with TRBJ2-7; D call uncertain. V lost 5 bases to trimming and J lost 5 bases, with 19 bases between them. The CDR3 extends over 15 amino acids. The germline V gene has CDR1 SGHVS and CDR2 FQNEAQ. The CDR3 sequence: CASSLRRRFLDEQYF. The CDR3 bases are TGTGCCAGCAGCCTTCGACGACGGTTCCTGGACGAGCAGTACTTC.

This clonotype was recorded many times. The gene calls are TRBV12-5 and TRBJ2-2; TRBD1 matches at 9 bases. Germline V gene lookup returns CDR1 LGHNT and CDR2 FRNRAP. The J segment lost 6 bases and the V segment lost 3 bases, leaving 8 bases of the junction unmatched. This CDR3 contains 16 residues. CDR3 DNA sequence: TGTGCTAGTGGTTTCGAAGGACAGGGGAGAGCCGGGGAGCTGTTTTTT. Amino acids: CASGFEGQGRAGELFF.

The chain combines TRBV30 with TRBJ2-5; D call uncertain. Germline V gene data show CDR1 as GTSNPN and CDR2 as SVGIG (reference sequence). The CDR3 is 12 residues long. With 2 bases removed from V and 5 bases from J, the gap between germline ends came to 9 bases. The CDR3 here is CAWSRFGETQYF. The CDR3 DNA follows: TGTGCCTGGAGTCGCTTCGGGGAGACCCAGTACTTC.

In its sample, this clonotype was seen many times. The V and J genes are TRBV6-5 and TRBJ2-6; D remains unclear. This CDR3 has 15 residues. V was shortened by 2 bases and J by 7 bases, with 12 bases between the two germline ends. Germline V lookup: CDR1 MNHEY, CDR2 SVGAGI. CDR3 sequence (DNA): TGTGCCAGCAGTTACCAGCCCCCTCTCGCCAACGTCCTGACTTTC. This encodes CASSYQPPLANVLTF.